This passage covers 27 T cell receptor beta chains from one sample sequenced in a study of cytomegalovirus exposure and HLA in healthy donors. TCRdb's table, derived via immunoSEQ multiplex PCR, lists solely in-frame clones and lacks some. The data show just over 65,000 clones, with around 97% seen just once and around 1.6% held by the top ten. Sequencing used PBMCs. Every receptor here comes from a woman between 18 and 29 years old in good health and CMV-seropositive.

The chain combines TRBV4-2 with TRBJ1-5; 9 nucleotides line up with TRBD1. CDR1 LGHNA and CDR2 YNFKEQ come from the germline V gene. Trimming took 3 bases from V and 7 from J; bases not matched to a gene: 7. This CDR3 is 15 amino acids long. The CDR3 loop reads CASSQFGQGKQPQHF. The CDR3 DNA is TGTGCCAGCAGCCAGTTCGGACAGGGGAAACAGCCCCAGCATTTT.

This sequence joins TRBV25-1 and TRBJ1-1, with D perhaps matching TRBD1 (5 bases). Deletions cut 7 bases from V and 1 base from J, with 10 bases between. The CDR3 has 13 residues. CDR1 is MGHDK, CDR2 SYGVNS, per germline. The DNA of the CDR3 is TGTGCCAGCAAGGGACTTCCGAACACTGAAGCTTTCTTT. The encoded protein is CASKGLPNTEAFF.

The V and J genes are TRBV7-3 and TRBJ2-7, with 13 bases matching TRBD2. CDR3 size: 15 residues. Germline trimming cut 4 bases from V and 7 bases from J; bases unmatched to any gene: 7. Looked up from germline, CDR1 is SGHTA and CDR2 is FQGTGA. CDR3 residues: CASSSIGLAGDEQYF. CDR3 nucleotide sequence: TGTGCCAGCAGCTCCATCGGACTAGCGGGAGATGAGCAGTACTTC.

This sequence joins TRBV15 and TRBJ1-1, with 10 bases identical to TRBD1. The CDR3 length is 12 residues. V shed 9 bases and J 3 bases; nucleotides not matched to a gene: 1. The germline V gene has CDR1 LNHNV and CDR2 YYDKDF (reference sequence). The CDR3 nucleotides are TGTGCCACGGGGACAGGGGACACTGAAGCTTTCTTT. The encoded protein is CATGTGDTEAFF. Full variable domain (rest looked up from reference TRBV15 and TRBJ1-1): DAMVIQNPRYQVTQFGKPVTLSCSQTLNHNVMYWYQQKSSQAPKLLFHYYDKDFNNEADTPDNFQSRRPNTSFCFLDIRSPGLGDTAMYLCATGTGDTEAFFGQGTRLTVV.

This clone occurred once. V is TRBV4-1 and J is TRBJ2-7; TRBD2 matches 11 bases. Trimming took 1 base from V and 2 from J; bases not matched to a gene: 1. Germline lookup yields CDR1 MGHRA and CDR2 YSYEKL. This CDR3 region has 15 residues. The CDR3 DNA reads TGCGCCAGCAGCCAAGGACTAGCGGGGACCTACGAGCAGTACTTC. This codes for CASSQGLAGTYEQYF.

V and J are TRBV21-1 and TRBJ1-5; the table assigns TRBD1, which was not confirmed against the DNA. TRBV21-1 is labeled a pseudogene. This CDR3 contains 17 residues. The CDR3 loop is CASSNRNGHTPYQPQHF. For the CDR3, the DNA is TGTGCCAGCAGCAACCGGAACGGACACACCCCATATCAGCCCCAGCATTTT.

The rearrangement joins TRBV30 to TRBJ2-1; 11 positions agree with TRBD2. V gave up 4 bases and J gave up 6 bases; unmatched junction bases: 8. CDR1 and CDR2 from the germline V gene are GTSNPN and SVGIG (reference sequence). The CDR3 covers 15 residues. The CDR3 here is CAWTPLAGVSNEQFF. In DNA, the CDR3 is TGTGCCTGGACCCCACTAGCGGGAGTTTCCAATGAGCAGTTCTTC.

CDR3: CASSVGAGSYNEQFF. As DNA, the CDR3 is TGTGCCAGCAGCGTCGGAGCCGGCTCCTACAATGAGCAGTTCTTC. The V gene is TRBV11-2, the J gene TRBJ2-1; no reliable D call. This CDR3 is built from 15 residues. The germline V gene encodes CDR1 SGHAT and CDR2 FQNNGV. Trimming left V 5 bases short and J 0 bases short, with 11 bases between.

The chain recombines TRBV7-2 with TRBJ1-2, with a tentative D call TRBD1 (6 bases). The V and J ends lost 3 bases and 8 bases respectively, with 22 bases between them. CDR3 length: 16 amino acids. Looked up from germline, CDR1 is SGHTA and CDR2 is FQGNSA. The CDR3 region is CASSFTSDRALGGYTF. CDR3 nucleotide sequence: TGTGCCAGCAGCTTTACCTCGGACAGAGCACTGGGGGGCTACACCTTC.

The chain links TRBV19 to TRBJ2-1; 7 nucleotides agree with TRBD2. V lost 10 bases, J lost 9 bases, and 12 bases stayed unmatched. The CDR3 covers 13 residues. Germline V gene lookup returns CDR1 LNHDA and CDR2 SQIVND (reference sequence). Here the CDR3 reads CATHGSASGEQFF. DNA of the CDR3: TGTGCCACGCATGGGTCCGCTAGCGGTGAGCAGTTCTTC. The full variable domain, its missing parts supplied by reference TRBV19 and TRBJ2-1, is DGGITQSPKYLFRKEGQNVTLSCEQNLNHDAMYWYRQDPGQGLRLIYYSQIVNDFQKGDIAEGYSVSREKKESFPLTVTSAQKNPTAFYLCATHGSASGEQFFGPGTRLTVL.

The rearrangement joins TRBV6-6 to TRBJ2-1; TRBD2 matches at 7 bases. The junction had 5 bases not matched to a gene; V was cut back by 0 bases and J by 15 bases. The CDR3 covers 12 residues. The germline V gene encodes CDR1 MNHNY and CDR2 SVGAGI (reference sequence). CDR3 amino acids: CASSYSGGYPFF. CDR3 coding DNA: TGTGCCAGCAGTTACTCGGGGGGGTATCCGTTCTTC.

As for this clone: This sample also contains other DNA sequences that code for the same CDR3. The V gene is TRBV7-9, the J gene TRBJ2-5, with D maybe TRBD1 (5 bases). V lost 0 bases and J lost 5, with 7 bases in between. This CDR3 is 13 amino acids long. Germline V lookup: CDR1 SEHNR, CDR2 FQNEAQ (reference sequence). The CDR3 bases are TGTGCCAGCAGCTTAGCAGGGGCTGAGACCCAGTACTTC. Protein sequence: CASSLAGAETQYF.

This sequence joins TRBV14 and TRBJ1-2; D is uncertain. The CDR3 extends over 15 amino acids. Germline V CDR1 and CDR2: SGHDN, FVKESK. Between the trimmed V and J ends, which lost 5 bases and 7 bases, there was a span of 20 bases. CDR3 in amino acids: CASSSQTGGGSGYTF. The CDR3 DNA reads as TGTGCCAGCAGCTCGCAGACTGGAGGAGGTTCTGGCTACACCTTC.

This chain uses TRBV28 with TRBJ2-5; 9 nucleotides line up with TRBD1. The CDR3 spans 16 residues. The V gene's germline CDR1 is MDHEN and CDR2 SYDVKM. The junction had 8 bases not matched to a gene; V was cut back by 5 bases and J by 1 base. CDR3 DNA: TGTGCCAGCAGTCCCCTGGGACAGGGACTCCAAGAGACCCAGTACTTC. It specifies CASSPLGQGLQETQYF.

CDR3 nucleotide sequence: TGCGCCAGCAGTGAAGGACAGGGCGCGGATACGCAGTATTTT. As protein: CASSEGQGADTQYF. The chain couples TRBV10-2 to TRBJ2-3, with 8 nucleotides matching TRBD1. Germline trimming cut 3 bases from V and 6 bases from J; bases unmatched to any gene: 5. The CDR3 consists of 14 residues. Germline V gene lookup returns CDR1 WSHSY and CDR2 SAAADI.

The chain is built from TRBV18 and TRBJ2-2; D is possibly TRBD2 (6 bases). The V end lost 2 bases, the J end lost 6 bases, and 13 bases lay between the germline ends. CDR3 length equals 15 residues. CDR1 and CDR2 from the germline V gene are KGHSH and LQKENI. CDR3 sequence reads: CASSPAGKDPGELFF. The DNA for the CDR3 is TGTGCCAGCTCACCAGCGGGAAAGGACCCCGGGGAGCTGTTTTTT.

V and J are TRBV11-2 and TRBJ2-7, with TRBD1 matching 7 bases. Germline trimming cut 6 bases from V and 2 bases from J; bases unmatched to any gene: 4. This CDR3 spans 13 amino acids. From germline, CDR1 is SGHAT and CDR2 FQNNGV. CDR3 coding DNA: TGTGCCAGCAGTCGTCAGGGGGCCTACGAGCAGTACTTC. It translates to CASSRQGAYEQYF. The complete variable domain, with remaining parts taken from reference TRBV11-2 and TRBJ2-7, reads EAGVAQSPRYKIIEKRQSVAFWCNPISGHATLYWYQQILGQGPKLLIQFQNNGVVDDSQLPKDRFSAERLKGVDSTLKIQPAKLEDSAVYLCASSRQGAYEQYFGPGTRLTVT.

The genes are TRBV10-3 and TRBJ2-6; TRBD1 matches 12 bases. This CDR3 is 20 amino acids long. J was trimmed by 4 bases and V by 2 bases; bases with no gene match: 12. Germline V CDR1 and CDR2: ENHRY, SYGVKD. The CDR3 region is CAISEMNWGQGAPGANVLTF. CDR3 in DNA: TGTGCCATCAGTGAGATGAACTGGGGACAGGGGGCTCCCGGGGCCAACGTCCTGACTTTC.

CDR3 amino acids: CASSFFVLSEQFF. The CDR3 coding sequence is TGTGCCAGCAGTTTCTTCGTTCTCTCTGAGCAGTTCTTC. The chain uses TRBV28 and TRBJ2-1; D unclear. Germline CDR1 MDHEN, CDR2 SYDVKM. This CDR3 has 13 amino acids. Trimming took 3 bases from V and 9 from J, leaving 12 bases between them.

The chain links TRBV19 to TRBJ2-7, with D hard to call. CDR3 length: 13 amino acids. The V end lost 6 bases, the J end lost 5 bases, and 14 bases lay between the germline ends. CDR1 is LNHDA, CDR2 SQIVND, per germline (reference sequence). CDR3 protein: CASSHFDKDEQYF. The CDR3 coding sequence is TGTGCCAGTAGCCACTTCGACAAGGACGAGCAGTACTTC.

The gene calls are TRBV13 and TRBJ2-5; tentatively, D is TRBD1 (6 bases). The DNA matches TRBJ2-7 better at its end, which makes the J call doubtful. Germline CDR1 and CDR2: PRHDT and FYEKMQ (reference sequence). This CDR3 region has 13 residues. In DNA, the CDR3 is TGTGCCAGCAGCTTAGAGGGGGCCTACGAGCAGTACTTC. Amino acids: CASSLEGAYEQYF.

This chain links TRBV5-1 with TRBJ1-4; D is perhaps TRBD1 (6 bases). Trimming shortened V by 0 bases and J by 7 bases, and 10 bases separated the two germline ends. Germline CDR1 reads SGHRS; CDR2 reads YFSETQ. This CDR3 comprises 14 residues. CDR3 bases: TGCGCCAGCAGCTTGGTGGGGGCTAGTGAAAAACTGTTTTTT. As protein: CASSLVGASEKLFF.

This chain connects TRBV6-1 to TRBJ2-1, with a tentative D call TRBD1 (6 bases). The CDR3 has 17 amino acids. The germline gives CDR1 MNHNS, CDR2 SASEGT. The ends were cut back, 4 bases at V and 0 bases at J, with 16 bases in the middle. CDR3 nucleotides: TGTGCCAGCAGTGCCAGGGGATCGGGAAGCTCCTACAATGAGCAGTTCTTC. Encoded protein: CASSARGSGSSYNEQFF.

The CDR3 is CASSYLRTTQETQYF. The CDR3 nucleotides are TGTGCCAGCAGTTACCTTCGGACTACCCAAGAGACCCAGTACTTC. The chain couples TRBV6-6 to TRBJ2-5; possibly TRBD2 for D (6 bases). This CDR3 comprises 15 residues. V shed 2 bases and J shed 1 base, with 11 bases lying between them. CDR1 and CDR2 from the germline V gene are MNHNY and SVGAGI (reference sequence).

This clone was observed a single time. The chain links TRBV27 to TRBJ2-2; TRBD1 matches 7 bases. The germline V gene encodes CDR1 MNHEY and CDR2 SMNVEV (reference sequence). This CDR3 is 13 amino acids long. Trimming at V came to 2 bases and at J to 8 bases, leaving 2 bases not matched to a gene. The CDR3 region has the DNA TGTGCCAGCAGTTTAAGGGGGCCGGGGGAGCTGTTTTTT. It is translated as CASSLRGPGELFF.

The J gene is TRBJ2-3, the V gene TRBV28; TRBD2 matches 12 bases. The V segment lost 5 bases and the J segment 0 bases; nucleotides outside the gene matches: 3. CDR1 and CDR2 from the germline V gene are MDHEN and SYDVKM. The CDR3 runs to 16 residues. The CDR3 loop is CASSPTSGGSTDTQYF. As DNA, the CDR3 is TGTGCCAGCAGTCCGACTAGCGGGGGTAGCACAGATACGCAGTATTTT.

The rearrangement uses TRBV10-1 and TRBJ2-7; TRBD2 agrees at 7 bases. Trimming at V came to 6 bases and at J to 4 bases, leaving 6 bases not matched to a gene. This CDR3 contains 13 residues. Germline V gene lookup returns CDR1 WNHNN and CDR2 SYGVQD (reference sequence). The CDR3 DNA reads TGCGCCAGCAGCCCAGCGGGACTTTACGAGCAGTACTTC. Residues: CASSPAGLYEQYF.